A single sample gave rise to the 11 T cell receptor beta chains below, sequenced in a study of cytomegalovirus exposure and HLA in healthy donors. Profiling relied on immunoSEQ multiplex PCR, and the TCRdb table lists in-frame clones only, not all of them. The sample consists of 170,000 or so clones, 80% to 85% of them appearing once. The sample taken for sequencing was PBMCs. The receptors shown here come from a woman in her late teens or twenties in good health and CMV-seropositive.

This rearrangement joins TRBV7-2 to TRBJ1-2, with a possible D match to TRBD1 (5 bases). Germline V CDR1 and CDR2: SGHTA, FQGNSA. The CDR3 contains 15 residues. Trimming took 3 bases from V and 7 from J, leaving 18 bases between them. The CDR3 sequence is CASSLSRGALGGYTF. The DNA for the CDR3 is TGTGCCAGCAGCTTGTCACGCGGGGCGCTAGGTGGCTACACCTTC.

Only a few counts were recorded for this clone. This chain uses TRBV11-2 with TRBJ2-1; the D gene is possibly TRBD1 (5 bases). V lost 1 base and J 5 bases, leaving 12 bases between the germline ends. CDR3 length equals 15 residues. Germline assignment: CDR1 SGHAT and CDR2 FQNNGV. The CDR3 nucleotides read TGTGCCAGCAGCTTAGCCTCAGGCAGGGACAATGAGCAGTTCTTC. Translation: CASSLASGRDNEQFF.

This clone was seen a few times. The gene calls are TRBV5-1 and TRBJ2-3; D is possibly TRBD1 (5 bases). Deletions cut 0 bases from V and 0 bases from J, with 5 bases between. This CDR3 is 14 amino acids long. Germline CDR1 reads SGHRS; CDR2 reads YFSETQ. The CDR3: CASSLEGSTDTQYF. The CDR3 nucleotides read TGCGCCAGCAGCTTGGAGGGGAGCACAGATACGCAGTATTTT.

The V call is TRBV27, the J call TRBJ2-1, with 11 bases lining up with TRBD2. With V trimmed by 6 bases and J by 4 bases, 11 bases remained unmatched. The CDR3 loop spans 17 amino acids. Germline V gives CDR1 MNHEY, CDR2 SMNVEV (reference sequence). In nucleotides, the CDR3 is TGTGCCAGCAGCCGAGAACTAGCGGGGGCCACATACAATGAGCAGTTCTTC. Translated, it gives CASSRELAGATYNEQFF.

The chain employs TRBV4-1 and TRBJ2-3; weak D call: TRBD2 (6 bases). The CDR3 totals 16 residues. CDR1 is MGHRA, CDR2 YSYEKL, per germline. Between the trimmed V and J ends, which lost 4 bases and 1 base, there was a span of 15 bases. The CDR3: CASSLVRGIGTDTQYF. CDR3 DNA sequence: TGCGCCAGCAGCCTTGTGCGGGGAATTGGCACAGATACGCAGTATTTT.

The chain has TRBV11-2 and TRBJ2-7; 9 bases match TRBD1. J gave up 1 base and V 1 base, and 5 bases lay outside the gene matches. The CDR3 has 16 amino acids. Per the germline V gene, CDR1 is SGHAT and CDR2 is FQNNGV. CDR3 in DNA: TGTGCCAGCAGCTTAGCGGGACAGGGTTATTCCTACGAGCAGTACTTC. Its translation: CASSLAGQGYSYEQYF.

The chain joins TRBV27 to TRBJ1-4; D remains ambiguous. The ends were cut back, 6 bases at V and 3 bases at J, with 20 bases in the middle. CDR1 and CDR2 (germline): MNHEY, SMNVEV (reference sequence). The CDR3 has 17 amino acids. The CDR3 coding sequence is TGTGCCAGCAGGGTGCGGGAGTCCGGTAGCCCTAATGAAAAACTGTTTTTT. Translating it yields CASRVRESGSPNEKLFF.

V usage is TRBV6-1 and J usage is TRBJ1-5; maybe TRBD1 (6 bases). Germline CDR1 and CDR2: MNHNS and SASEGT. This CDR3 spans 14 amino acids. Trimming took off 0 bases at V and 6 bases at J, with 9 bases between the two ends. The CDR3 DNA follows: TGTGCCAGCAGTGAAGCTAGGGGGGGTCAGCCCCAGCATTTT. Protein: CASSEARGGQPQHF.

The rearrangement uses TRBV7-3 and TRBJ1-1; D is uncertain. This CDR3 has 13 residues. CDR1 and CDR2 from the germline V gene are SGHTA and FQGTGA. V gave up 5 bases and J gave up 8 bases, with 15 bases separating them. This chain's CDR3 is CASSQDGRTEAFF. CDR3 DNA: TGTGCCAGCAGCCAGGACGGGAGGACGGAAGCTTTCTTT.

The genes are TRBV10-3 and TRBJ2-1; TRBD1 matches 8 bases. CDR1 and CDR2 from the germline V gene are ENHRY and SYGVKD. The CDR3 consists of 12 residues. The ends lost 10 bases at V and 7 bases at J; junction bases unmatched: 6. CDR3 sequence (DNA): TGTGCCACAAGCGGACAGGGTAATGAGCAGTTCTTC. Protein sequence: CATSGQGNEQFF.

This rearrangement joins TRBV10-3 to TRBJ2-4, with D possibly TRBD2 on 6 matching bases. This CDR3 has 16 amino acids. Trimming stripped 0 bases from V and 1 base from J, with 10 bases between. Germline-derived CDR1 and CDR2 are ENHRY and SYGVKD. The CDR3 protein is CAISESGTGAKNIQYF. As DNA, the CDR3 is TGTGCCATCAGTGAGTCAGGGACTGGGGCCAAAAACATTCAGTACTTC.